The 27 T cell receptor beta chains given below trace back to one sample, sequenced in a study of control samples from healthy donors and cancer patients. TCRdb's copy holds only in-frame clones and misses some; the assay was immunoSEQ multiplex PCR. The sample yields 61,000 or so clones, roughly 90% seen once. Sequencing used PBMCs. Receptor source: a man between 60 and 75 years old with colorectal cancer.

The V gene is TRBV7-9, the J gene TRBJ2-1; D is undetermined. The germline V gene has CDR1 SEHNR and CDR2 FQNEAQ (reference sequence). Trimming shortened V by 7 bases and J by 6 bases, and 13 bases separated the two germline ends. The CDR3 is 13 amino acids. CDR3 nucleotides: TGTGCCAGCACCCATCCCTTGGCCAATGAGCAGTTCTTC. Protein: CASTHPLANEQFF.

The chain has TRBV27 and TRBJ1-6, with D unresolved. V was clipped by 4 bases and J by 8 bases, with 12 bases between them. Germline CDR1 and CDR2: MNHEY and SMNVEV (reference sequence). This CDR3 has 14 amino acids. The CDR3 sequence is CASSWVGVDSPLHF. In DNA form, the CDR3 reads TGTGCCAGCAGTTGGGTTGGGGTTGATTCACCCCTCCACTTT.

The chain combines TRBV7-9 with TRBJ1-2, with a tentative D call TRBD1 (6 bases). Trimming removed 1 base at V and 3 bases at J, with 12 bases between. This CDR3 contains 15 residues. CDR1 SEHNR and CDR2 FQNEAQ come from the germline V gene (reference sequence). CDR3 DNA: TGTGCCAGCAGCTTAGTATCGGGGGCTGACTATGGCTACACCTTC. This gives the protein CASSLVSGADYGYTF.

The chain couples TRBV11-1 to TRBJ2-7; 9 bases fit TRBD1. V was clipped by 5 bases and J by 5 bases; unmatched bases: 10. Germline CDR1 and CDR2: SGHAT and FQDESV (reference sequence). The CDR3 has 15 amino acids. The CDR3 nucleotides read TGTGCCAGCAGCATCAACCCCGGGACAGGGAACGAGCAGTACTTC. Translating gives CASSINPGTGNEQYF.

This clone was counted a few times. The CDR3 is CASSAGQGTDTQYF. DNA of the CDR3: TGTGCCAGCAGCGCCGGACAGGGCACAGATACGCAGTATTTT. The chain recombines TRBV7-2 with TRBJ2-3; 7 bases map to TRBD1. Unmatched junction bases numbered 3, after V lost 5 bases and J lost 1 base. From germline, CDR1 is SGHTA and CDR2 FQGNSA. The CDR3 covers 14 residues.

The CDR3 sequence is CASSDAGGIYNEQFF. The CDR3 DNA is TGCGCCAGCAGCGATGCGGGGGGAATCTACAATGAGCAGTTCTTC. This rearrangement joins TRBV5-1 to TRBJ2-1, with TRBD2 identical over 8 bases. Germline trimming cut 4 bases from V and 3 bases from J; bases unmatched to any gene: 6. CDR1 and CDR2 from the germline V gene are SGHRS and YFSETQ. The CDR3 extends over 15 amino acids.

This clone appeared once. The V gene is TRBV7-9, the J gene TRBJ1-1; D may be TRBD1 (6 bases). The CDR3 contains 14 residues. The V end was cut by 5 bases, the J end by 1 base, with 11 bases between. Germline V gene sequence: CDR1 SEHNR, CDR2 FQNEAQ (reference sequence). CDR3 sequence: CASSKQDRNTEAFF. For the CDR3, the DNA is TGTGCCAGCAGCAAACAGGACAGGAACACTGAAGCTTTCTTT.

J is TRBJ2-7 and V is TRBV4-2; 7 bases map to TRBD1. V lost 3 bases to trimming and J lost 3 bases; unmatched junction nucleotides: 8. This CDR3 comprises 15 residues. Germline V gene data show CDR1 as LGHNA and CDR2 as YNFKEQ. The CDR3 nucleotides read TGTGCCAGCAGCCAGGAGAAGGGGGCGTACTACGAGCAGTACTTC. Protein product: CASSQEKGAYYEQYF.

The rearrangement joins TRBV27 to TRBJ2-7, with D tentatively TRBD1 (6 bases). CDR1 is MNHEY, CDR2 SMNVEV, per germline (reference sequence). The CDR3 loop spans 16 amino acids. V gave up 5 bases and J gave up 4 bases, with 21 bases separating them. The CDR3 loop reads CASSLPPGAVGYEQYF. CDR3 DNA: TGTGCCAGCAGTCTACCCCCAGGGGCCGTAGGGTACGAGCAGTACTTC.

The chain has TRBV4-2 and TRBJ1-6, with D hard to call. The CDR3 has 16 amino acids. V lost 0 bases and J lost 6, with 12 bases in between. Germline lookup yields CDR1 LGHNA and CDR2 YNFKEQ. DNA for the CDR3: TGTGCCAGCAGCCAAGACGTACTCGTACCTAATTCACCCCTCCACTTT. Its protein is CASSQDVLVPNSPLHF.

CDR3 residues: CASSKALSQSTGELFF. The CDR3 DNA is TGTGCCAGCAGCAAAGCGCTTTCACAGAGCACCGGGGAGCTGTTTTTT. The chain employs TRBV21-1 and TRBJ2-2; TRBD1 is the table's D call, not checked against the DNA. TRBV21-1 is marked as a pseudogene. The CDR3 spans 16 residues.

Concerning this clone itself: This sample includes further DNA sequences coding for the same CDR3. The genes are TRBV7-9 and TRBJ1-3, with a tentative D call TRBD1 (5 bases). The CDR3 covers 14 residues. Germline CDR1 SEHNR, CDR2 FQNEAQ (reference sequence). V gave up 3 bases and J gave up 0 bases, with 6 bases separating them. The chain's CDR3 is CASSLGTSGNTIYF. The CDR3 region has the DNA TGTGCCAGCAGCTTGGGGACCTCTGGAAACACCATATATTTT.

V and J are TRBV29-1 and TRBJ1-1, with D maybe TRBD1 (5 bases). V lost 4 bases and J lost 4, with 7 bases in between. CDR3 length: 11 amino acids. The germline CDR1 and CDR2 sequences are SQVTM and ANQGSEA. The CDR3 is CSVVGTTEAFF. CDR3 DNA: TGCAGCGTTGTAGGGACCACTGAAGCTTTCTTT.

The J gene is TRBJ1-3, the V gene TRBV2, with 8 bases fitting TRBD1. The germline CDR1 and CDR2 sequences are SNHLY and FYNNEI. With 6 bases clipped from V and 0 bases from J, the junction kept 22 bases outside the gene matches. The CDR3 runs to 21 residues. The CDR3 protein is CASREPREARDRLLSGNTIYF. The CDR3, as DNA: TGTGCCAGCAGGGAACCCCGAGAGGCCCGGGACAGGCTCCTCTCTGGAAACACCATATATTTT.

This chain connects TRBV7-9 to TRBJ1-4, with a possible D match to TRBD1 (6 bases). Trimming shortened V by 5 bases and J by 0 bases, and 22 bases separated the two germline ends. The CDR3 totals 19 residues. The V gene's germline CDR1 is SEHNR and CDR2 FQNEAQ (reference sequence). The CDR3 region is CASSRLGGHPISTNEKLFF. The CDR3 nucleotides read TGTGCCAGCAGCCGCTTAGGGGGACACCCGATCTCAACTAATGAAAAACTGTTTTTT. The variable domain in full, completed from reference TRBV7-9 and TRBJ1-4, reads DTGVSQNPRHKITKRGQNVTFRCDPISEHNRLYWYRQTLGQGPEFLTYFQNEAQLEKSRLLSDRFSAERPKGSFSTLEIQRTEQGDSAMYLCASSRLGGHPISTNEKLFFGSGTQLSVL.

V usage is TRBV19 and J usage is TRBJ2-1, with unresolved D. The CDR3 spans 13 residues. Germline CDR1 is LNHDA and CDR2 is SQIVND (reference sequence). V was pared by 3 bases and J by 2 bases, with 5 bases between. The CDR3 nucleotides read TGTGCCAGTAGTATGACACCCTACAATGAGCAGTTCTTC. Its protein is CASSMTPYNEQFF.

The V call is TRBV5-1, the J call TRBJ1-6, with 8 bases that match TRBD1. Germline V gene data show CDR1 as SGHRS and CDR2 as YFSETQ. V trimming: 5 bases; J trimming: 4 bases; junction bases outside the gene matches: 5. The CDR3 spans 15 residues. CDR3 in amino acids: CASSDRDRYNSPLHF. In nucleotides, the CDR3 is TGCGCCAGCAGTGACCGGGACAGGTATAATTCACCCCTCCACTTT. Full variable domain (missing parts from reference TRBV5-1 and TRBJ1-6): KAGVTQTPRYLIKTRGQQVTLSCSPISGHRSVSWYQQTPGQGLQFLFEYFSETQRNKGNFPGRFSGRQFSNSRSEMNVSTLELGDSALYLCASSDRDRYNSPLHFGNGTRLTVT.

The CDR3 loop reads CASSLLSGGQRHTEAFF. In DNA form, the CDR3 reads TGCGCCAGCAGCCTACTGTCTGGGGGACAGAGACACACTGAAGCTTTCTTT. The V and J genes are TRBV5-1 and TRBJ1-1; 7 nucleotides align to TRBD1. The CDR3 runs to 17 residues. V was pared by 4 bases and J by 3 bases, with 15 bases of the junction left unmatched. Germline V gene data show CDR1 as SGHRS and CDR2 as YFSETQ.

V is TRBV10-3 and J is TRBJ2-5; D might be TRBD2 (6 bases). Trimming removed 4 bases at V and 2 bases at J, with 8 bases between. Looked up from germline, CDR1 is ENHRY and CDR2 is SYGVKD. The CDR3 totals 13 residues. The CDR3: CAISAGTQETQYF. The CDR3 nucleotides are TGTGCCATCAGTGCGGGGACTCAAGAGACCCAGTACTTC.

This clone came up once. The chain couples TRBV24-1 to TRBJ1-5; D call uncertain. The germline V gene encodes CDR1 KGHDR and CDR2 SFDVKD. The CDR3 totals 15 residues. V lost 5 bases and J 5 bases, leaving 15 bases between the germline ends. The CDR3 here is CATSGSDLGYQPQHF. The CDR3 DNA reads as TGTGCCACCAGTGGTTCGGACCTTGGGTATCAGCCCCAGCATTTT.

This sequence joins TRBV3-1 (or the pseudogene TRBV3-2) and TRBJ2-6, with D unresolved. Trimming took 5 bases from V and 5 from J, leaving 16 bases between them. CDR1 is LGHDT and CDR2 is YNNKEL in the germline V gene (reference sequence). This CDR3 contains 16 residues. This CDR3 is CASSERTVGRANVLTF. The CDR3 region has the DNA TGTGCCAGCAGCGAGAGGACGGTAGGACGGGCCAACGTCCTGACTTTC.

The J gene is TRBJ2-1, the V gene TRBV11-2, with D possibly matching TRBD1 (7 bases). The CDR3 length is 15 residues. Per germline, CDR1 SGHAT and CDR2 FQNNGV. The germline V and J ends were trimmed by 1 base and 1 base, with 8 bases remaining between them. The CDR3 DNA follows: TGTGCCAGCAGCTTAGCAGGGGGGTCCTACAATGAGCAGTTCTTC. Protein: CASSLAGGSYNEQFF.

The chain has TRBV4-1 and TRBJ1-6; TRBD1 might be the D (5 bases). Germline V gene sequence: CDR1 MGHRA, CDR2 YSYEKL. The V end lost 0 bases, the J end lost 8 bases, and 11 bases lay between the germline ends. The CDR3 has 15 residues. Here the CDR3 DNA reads TGCGCCAGCAGCCAAGATCAGGGTATGCATTCACCCCTCCACTTT. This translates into CASSQDQGMHSPLHF.

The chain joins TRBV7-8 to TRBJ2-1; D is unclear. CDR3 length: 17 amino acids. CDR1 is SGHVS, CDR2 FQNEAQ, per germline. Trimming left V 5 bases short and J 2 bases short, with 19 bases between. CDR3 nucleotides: TGTGCCAGCAGCCCCCCCCGAAGGATCAGCCCCTACAATGAGCAGTTCTTC. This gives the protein CASSPPRRISPYNEQFF.

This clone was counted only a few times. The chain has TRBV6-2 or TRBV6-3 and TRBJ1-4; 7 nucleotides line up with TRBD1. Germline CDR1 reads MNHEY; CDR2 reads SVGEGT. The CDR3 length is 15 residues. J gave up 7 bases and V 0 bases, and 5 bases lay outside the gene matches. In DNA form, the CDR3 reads TGTGCCAGCAGTTACTCGTCAGGGGGAAGTGAAAAACTGTTTTTT. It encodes CASSYSSGGSEKLFF.

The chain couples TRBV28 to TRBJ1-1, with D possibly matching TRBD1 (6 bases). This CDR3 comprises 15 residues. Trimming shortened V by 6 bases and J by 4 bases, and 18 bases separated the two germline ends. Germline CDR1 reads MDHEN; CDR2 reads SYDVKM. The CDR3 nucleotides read TGTGCCAGCAGCTACAGTCAGGGGATCGGCACTGAAGCTTTCTTT. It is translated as CASSYSQGIGTEAFF.

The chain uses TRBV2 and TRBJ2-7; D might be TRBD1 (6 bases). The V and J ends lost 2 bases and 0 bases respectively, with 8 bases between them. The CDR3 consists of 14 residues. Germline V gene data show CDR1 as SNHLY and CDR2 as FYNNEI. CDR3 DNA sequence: TGTGCCAGCAGTGAATGGGACACCTCCTACGAGCAGTACTTC. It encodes CASSEWDTSYEQYF.